This TCR beta chain is from a study of shared clonotypes between healthy human individuals. Study at large: Three plates each covered CD4 naive and memory; CD8 naive two, CD8 memory one.

The sample holds one count of this clone. Its antigen remains unknown. Looked up from germline, CDR1 is SGHTA and CDR2 is FQGNSA. The CDR3 has 15 amino acids. Trimming removed 1 base at V and 0 bases at J, with 6 bases between. The donor cohort consisted entirely of Caucasian adults residing in Nashville, Tennessee. The protocol was immunoSEQ multiplex PCR, while the TCRdb copy is restricted to in-frame clones and leaves out a portion. The sample has millions of clones, approximately 95% seen once; the top ten hold 0.39%. Overall study findings and caveats: Across a few donors, naive CD4 shared about 5%, naive CD8 3% to 3.5%, memory CD4 roughly 2.4%, memory CD8 0.4% to 0.5%. Sorted-subset sequencing was shown by rarefaction to be incomplete despite large depth.

Specimen: naive CD4+ T cells from PBMCs. This sample's subset: CD45RA+ positively selected. J is TRBJ1-4 and V is TRBV7-2; D not certain. This clonotype originated in a man aged 18-30 years in good health. Some clones in this sample may be carry-over from other donors' samples. The DNA for the CDR3 is TGTGCCAGCAGCTTAGTGGGCGCAACTAATGAAAAACTGTTTTTT. Translating it yields CASSLVGATNEKLFF.